This TCR beta chain emerged from a study of T cell responses to AZD1222 COVID-19 vaccine. General observations from the study: The study found vaccine-associated CD4 TCRs spanning spike, dominant at 160-218 and 743-854. It should be noted that donors were predominantly white British and more often female, and clonal diversity was possibly underestimated.

With regard to this clone: Its antigen is still unknown.

Only in-frame clones appear in the TCRdb table, and some are missing; sequencing was by immunoSEQ multiplex PCR. The table has tens of thousands of clones, 65% to 85% seen once. The CDR3 extends over 14 amino acids. Germline values: CDR1 SQVTM, CDR2 ANQGSEA. Trimming removed 6 bases from V and 4 bases from J, with 18 bases in between. This TCR came from an adult who received the AZD1222 COVID-19 vaccine. The genes are TRBV29-1 and TRBJ1-2, with a tentative D call TRBD1 (6 bases). The specimen was peripheral blood, collected 28 days after the second AZD1222 dose. The CDR3 sequence: CSVNPTGHGYGYTF. The DNA of the CDR3 is TGCAGCGTAAACCCGACGGGACATGGCTATGGCTACACCTTC.